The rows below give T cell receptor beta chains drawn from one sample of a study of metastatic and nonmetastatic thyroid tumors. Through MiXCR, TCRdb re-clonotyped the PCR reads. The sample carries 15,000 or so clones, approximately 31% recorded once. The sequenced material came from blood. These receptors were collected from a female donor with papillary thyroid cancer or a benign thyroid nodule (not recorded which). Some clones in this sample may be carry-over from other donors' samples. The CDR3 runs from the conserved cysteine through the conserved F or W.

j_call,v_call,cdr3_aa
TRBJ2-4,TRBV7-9,CASSSGQGTGAKNIQYF
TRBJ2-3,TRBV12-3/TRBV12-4,CASSRQADTQYF
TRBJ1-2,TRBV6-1,CTSPSGLTNYGYTF
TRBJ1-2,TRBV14,CASSQEEKYGYTF
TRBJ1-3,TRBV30,CACGSSGNTIYF
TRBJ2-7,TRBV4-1,CASSQPQGASGEQYF
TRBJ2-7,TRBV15,CATSRESGGSYEQYF
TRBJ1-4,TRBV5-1,CASSPGVPGGNEKLFF
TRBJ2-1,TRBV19,CASSISGEQFF
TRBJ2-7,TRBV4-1,CASSQDGGFYEQYF
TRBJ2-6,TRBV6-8,CASSSSGANVLTF
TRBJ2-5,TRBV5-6,CASSRTSGGFQETQYF
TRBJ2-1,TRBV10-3,CAIKGQGAHEQFF
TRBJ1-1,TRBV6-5,CASSYEVNTEAFF
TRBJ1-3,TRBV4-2,CASSQAGDSSGNTMYF
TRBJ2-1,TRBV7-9,CASSFVTVEQFF
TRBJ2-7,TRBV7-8,CASSFDRGRYHEQYF
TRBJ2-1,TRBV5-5,CASSLFGTGGNEQFF
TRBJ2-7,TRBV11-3,CASSLIPSSYEQYF
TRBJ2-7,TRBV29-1,CSVGTGPYEQYF
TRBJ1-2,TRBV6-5,CASSYSGLDGYTF
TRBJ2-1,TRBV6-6,CASSYSLNEQFF
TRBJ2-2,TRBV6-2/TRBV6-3,CASSSRPGGGELFF
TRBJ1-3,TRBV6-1,CASSPNGGASGNTIYF
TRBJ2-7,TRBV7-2,CASSWTETYEQYF
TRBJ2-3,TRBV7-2,CASSLSLVLSTDTQYF
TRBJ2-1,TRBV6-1,CASTGEAFGEQFF
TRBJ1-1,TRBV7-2,CASSSTGGAFRNTEAFF
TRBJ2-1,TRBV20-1,CSAPPGQGEGWDEQFF
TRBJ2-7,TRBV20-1,CSARVGTGGYEQYF
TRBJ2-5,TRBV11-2,CASTVGSSQQETQYF
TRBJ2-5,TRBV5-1,CASSLRSTVQETQYF
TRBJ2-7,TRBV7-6,CASSSARDSQSYEQYF
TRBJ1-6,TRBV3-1,CASSLGQSSYNSPLHF
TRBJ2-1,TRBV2,CASSVTYNERFF
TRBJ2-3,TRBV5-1,CASSFVPAEDTQYF
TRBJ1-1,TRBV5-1,CASSYEQGRKAFF
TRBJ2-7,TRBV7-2,CASLMGKGYEQYF
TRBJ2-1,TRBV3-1,CASSQPQRGLSYNEQFF
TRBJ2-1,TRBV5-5,CASSLEVVRVGGHNEQFF
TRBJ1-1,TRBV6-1,CASRLNTEAFF
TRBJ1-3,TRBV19,CASRSDRGVENTIYF
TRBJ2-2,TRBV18,CASSPTGNPATGELFF
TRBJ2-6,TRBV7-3,CASSPSVGANVLTF
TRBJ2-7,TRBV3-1,CASSHAGTSGREQYF
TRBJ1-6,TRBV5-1,CASSLEQGATYSPLHF
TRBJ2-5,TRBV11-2,CASSLVYGEETQYF
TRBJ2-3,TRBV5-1,CASSSETTTRYTQYF
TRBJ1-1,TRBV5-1,CASSLRGGSFTEAFF
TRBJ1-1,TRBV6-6,CASSYVEGTTEAFF
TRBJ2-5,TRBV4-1,CASSLGDVGQETQYF
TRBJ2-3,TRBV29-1,CSVERGAGGRADTQYF
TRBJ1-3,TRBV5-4,CASRGNTIYF
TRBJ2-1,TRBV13,CASSVSPTREQFF
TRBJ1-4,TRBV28,CASSLGQGANEKLFF